The entry that follows covers one T cell receptor beta chain sequence. This CDR3 is 13 amino acids long. V was clipped by 3 bases and J by 3 bases, with 9 bases between them. Germline V gene data show CDR1 as SEHNR and CDR2 as FQNEAQ (reference sequence). In the study's own analysis: It was from reference gene primer amplification that nucleated cell counts were estimated. The data were produced by immunoSEQ multiplex PCR, yet TCRdb's version contains in-frame clones alone and is incomplete. The V and J calls and clone size were taken over from that table, and D and trimming were inferred from the DNA. This sample has around 77,000 clones, with 75% to 95% found just once. This specimen belongs to a study of blood T cell repertoires in COVID-19. Overall study context: Both acute and convalescent COVID-19 samples were obtained from the United States, Italy and Spain. Nucleic acid was either cDNA or gDNA, and it came from T cells, B-cell-depleted T cells, or PBMCs.

The sequence was collected from a woman in her sixties with active COVID-19. The specimen was peripheral blood. The chain uses TRBV7-9 and TRBJ2-7; D gene unclear. The CDR3 DNA follows: TGTGCCAGCAGCTTGGGCACCTACTACGAGCAGTACTTC. As protein: CASSLGTYYEQYF.